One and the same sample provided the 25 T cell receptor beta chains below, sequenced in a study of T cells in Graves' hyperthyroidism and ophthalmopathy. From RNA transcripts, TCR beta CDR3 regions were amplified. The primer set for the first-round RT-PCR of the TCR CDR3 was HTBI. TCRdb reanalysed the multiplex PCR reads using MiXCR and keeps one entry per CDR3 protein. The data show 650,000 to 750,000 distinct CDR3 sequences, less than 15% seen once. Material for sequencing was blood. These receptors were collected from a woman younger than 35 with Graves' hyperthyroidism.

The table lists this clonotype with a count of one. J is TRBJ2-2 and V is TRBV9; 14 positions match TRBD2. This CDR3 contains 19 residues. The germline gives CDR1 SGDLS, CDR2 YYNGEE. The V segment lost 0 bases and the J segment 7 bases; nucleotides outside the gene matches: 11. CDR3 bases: TGTGCCAGCAGCGTAGGAGGCACTCCGACTAGCGGGAGGGACGGGGAGCTGTTTTTT. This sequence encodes CASSVGGTPTSGRDGELFF. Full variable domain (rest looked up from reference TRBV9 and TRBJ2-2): DSGVTQTPKHLITATGQRVTLRCSPRSGDLSVYWYQQSLDQGLQFLIQYYNGEERAKGNILERFSAQQFPDLHSELNLSSLELGDSALYFCASSVGGTPTSGRDGELFFGEGSRLTVL.

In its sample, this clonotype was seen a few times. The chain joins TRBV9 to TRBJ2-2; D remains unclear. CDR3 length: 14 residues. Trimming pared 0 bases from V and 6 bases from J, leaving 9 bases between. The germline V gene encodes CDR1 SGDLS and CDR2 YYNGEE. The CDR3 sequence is CASSVAEFPGELFF. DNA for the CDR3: TGTGCCAGCAGCGTAGCTGAATTTCCCGGGGAGCTGTTTTTT.

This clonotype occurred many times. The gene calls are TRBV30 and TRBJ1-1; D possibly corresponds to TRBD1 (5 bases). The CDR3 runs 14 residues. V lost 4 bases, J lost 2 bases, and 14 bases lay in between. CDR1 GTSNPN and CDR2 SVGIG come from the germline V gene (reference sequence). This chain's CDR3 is CAWNVRGINTEAFF. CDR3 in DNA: TGTGCCTGGAATGTGAGGGGCATAAACACTGAAGCTTTCTTT.

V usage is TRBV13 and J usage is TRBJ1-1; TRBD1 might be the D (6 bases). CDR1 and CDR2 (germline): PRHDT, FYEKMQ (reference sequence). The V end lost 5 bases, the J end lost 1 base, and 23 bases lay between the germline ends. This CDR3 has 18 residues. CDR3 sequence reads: CASSISGVVRTENTEAFF. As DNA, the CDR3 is TGTGCCAGCAGCATCTCGGGAGTTGTCCGGACAGAGAACACTGAAGCTTTCTTT.

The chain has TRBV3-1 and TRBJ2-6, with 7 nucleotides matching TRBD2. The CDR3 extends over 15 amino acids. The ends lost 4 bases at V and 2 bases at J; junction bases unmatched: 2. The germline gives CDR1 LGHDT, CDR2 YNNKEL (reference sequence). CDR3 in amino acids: CASSRTRAGANVLTF. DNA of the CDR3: TGTGCCAGCAGCCGGACTAGAGCTGGGGCCAACGTCCTGACTTTC.

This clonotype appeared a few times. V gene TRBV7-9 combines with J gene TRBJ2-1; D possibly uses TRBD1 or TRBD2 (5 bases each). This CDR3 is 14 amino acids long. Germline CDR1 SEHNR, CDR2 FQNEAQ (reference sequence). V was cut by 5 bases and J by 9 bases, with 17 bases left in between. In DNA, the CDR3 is TGTGCCAGCAGCCTCCCGGCCTCAGGGAGTGAGCAGTTCTTC. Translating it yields CASSLPASGSEQFF. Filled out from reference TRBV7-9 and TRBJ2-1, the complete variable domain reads DTGVSQNPRHKITKRGQNVTFRCDPISEHNRLYWYRQTLGQGPEFLTYFQNEAQLEKSRLLSDRFSAERPKGSFSTLEIQRTEQGDSAMYLCASSLPASGSEQFFGPGTRLTVL.

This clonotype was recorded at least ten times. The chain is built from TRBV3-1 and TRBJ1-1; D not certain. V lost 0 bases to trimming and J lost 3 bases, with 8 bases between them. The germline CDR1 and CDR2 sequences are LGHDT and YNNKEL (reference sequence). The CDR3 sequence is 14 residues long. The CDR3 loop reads CASSQDVVDTEAFF. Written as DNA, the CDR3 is TGTGCCAGCAGCCAAGATGTGGTGGACACTGAAGCTTTCTTT.

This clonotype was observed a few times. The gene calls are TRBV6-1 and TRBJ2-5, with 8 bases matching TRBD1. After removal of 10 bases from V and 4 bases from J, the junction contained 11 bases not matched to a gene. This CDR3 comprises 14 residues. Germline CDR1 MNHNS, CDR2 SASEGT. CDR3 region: CAIYRTGSGETQYF. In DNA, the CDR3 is TGTGCCATTTACAGGACAGGGAGCGGAGAGACCCAGTACTTC.

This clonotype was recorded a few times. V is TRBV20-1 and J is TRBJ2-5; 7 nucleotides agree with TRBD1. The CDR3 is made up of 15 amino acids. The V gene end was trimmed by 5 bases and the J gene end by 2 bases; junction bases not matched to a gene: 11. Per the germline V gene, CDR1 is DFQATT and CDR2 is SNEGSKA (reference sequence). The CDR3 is CSAQTGLGRQETQYF. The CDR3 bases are TGCAGTGCTCAGACAGGGTTAGGTCGGCAAGAGACCCAGTACTTC.

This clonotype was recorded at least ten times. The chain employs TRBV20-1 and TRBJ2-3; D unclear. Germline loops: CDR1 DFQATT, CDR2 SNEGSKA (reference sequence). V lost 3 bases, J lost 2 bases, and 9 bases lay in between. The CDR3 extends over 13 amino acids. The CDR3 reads CSASKGNTDTQYF. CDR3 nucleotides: TGCAGTGCTAGCAAGGGTAACACAGATACGCAGTATTTT.

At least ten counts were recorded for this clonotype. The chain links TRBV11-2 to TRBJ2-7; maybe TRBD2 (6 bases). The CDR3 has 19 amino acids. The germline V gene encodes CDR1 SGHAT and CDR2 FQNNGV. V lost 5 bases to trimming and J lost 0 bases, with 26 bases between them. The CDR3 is CASSHFGRTPRVSSYEQYF. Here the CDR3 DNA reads TGTGCCAGCAGCCACTTTGGGAGGACCCCTCGAGTCTCCTCCTACGAGCAGTACTTC.

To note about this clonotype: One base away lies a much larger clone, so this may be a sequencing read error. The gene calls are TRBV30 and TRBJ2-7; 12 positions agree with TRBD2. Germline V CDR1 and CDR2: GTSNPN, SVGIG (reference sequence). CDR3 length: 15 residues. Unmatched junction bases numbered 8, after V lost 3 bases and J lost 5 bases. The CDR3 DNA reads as TGTGCCTGGAGGCTCCTGACTAGCGGGAGAAACGAGCAGTACTTC. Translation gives CAWRLLTSGRNEQYF. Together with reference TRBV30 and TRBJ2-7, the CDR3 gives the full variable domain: SQTIHQWPATLVQPVGSPLSLECTVEGTSNPNLYWYRQAAGRGLQLLFYSVGIGQISSEVPQNLSASRPQDRQFILSSKKLLLSDSGFYLCAWRLLTSGRNEQYFGPGTRLTVT.

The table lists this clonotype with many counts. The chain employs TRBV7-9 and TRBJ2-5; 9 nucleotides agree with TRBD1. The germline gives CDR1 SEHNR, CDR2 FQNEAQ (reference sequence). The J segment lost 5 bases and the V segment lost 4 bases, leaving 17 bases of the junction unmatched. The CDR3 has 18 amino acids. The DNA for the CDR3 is TGTGCCAGCAGCTACCCCAACAACCGGGACAGGGTAGAGGAGACCCAGTACTTC. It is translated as CASSYPNNRDRVEETQYF.

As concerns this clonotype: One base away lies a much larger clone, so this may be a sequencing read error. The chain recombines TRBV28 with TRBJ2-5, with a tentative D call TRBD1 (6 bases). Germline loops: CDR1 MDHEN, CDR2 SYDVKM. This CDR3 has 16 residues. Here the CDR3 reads CASNLRTPGAMVTQYF. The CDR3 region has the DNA TGTGCCAGCAATTTAAGGACACCAGGGGCTATGGTGACCCAGTACTTC.

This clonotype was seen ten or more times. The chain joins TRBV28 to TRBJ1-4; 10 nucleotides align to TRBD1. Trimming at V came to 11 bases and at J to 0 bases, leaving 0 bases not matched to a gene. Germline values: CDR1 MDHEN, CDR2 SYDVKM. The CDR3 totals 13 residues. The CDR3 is CAGQGATNEKLFF. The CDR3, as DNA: TGTGCCGGACAGGGGGCAACTAATGAAAAACTGTTTTTT.

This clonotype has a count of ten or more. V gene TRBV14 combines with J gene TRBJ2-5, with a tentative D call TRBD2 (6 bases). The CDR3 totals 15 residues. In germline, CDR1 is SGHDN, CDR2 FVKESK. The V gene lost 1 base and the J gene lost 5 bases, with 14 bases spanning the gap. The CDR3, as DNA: TGTGCCAGCAGCCAAGGGCAGACTGGGAGGGAGACCCAGTACTTC. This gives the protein CASSQGQTGRETQYF.

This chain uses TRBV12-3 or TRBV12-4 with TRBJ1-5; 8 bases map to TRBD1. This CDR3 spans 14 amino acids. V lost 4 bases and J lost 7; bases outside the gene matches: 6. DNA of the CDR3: TGTGCCAGCAGTTGGACAGGGCATGGGCAGCCCCAGCATTTT. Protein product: CASSWTGHGQPQHF.

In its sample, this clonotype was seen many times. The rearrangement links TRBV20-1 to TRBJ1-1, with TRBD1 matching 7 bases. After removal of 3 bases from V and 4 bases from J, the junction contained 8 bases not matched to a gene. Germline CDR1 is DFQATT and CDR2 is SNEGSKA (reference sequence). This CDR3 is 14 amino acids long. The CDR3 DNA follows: TGCAGTGCTAGCTTCGACAGGGCCCTCACTGAAGCTTTCTTT. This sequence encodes CSASFDRALTEAFF.

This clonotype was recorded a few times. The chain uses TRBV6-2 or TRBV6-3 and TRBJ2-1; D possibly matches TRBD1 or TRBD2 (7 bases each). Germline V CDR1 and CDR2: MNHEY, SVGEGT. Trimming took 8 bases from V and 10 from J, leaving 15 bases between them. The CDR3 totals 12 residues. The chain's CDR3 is CASAWGGQEQFF. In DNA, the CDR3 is TGTGCCAGCGCCTGGGGGGGACAGGAGCAGTTCTTC.

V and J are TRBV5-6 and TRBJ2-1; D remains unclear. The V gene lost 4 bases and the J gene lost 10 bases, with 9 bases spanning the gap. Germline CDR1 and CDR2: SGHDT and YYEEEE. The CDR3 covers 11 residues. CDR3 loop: CASSLIGEQFF. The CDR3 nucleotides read TGTGCCAGCAGCCTTATAGGGGAGCAGTTCTTC.

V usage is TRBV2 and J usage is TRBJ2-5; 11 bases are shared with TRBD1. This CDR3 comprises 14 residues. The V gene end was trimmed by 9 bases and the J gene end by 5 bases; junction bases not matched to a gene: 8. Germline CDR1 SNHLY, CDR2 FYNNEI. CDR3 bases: TGTGCCAGTACCGGACAGGGGGCGTGGGAGACCCAGTACTTC. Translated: CASTGQGAWETQYF. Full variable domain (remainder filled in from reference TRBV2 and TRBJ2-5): EPEVTQTPSHQVTQMGQEVILRCVPISNHLYFYWYRQILGQKVEFLVSFYNNEISEKSEIFDDQFSVERPDGSNFTLKIRSTKLEDSAMYFCASTGQGAWETQYFGPGTRLLVL.

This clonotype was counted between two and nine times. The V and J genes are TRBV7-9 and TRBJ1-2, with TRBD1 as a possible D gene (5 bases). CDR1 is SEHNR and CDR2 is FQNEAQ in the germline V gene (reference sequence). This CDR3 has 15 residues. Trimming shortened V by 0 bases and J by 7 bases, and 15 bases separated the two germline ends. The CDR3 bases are TGTGCCAGCAGCTTAGCGGGGGGAATGAGCTCTGGCTACACCTTC. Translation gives CASSLAGGMSSGYTF.

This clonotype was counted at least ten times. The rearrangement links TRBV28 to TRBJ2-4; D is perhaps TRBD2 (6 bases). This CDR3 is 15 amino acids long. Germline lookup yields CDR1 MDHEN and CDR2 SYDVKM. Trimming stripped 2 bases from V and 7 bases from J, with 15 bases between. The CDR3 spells CASSLVSGSVNIQYF. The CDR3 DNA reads TGTGCCAGCAGTTTAGTCTCCGGGAGTGTGAACATTCAGTACTTC.

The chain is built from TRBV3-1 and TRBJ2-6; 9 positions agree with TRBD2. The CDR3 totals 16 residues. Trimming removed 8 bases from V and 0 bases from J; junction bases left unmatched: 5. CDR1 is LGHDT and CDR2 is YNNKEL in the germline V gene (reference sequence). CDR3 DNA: TGTGCCAGCTGCGGACTAGCGTACTCTGGGGCCAACGTCCTGACTTTC. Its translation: CASCGLAYSGANVLTF.

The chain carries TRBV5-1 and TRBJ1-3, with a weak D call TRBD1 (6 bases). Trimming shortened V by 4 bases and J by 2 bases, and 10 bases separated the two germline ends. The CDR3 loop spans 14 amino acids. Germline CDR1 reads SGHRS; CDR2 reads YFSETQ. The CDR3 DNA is TGCGCCAGCAGCCCCAGGGGCACTGGAAACACCATATATTTT. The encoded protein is CASSPRGTGNTIYF.